The clone carrying this T cell receptor (beta chain) qualifies as medium-sized. Its target is not known. CDR3 length: 14 residues. Trimming pared 7 bases from V and 6 bases from J, leaving 18 bases between. Peripheral blood genomic DNA, not sorted cells or RNA, was the template. Rearranged V-D-J TRB sequences were amplified with a mixed TRB-A/B primer pool. One entry per CDR3 protein, called by TCRdb with MiXCR from the multiplex PCR reads. This sample has around 3,000 distinct CDR3 sequences, with around 28% found just once. This entry is derived from a study of T cell repertoires in aging, cancer and after chemotherapy. Across the whole study: Over several months to years, re-sampled healthy donor repertoires clearly shared clones. Approximately 9 million TCR reads made up the full dataset. The study, taken as a whole, reports: No conclusions about immunological memory after chemotherapy can be drawn from the repertoire data. Healthy donors lost TCR diversity with age mainly through richness, cancer patients through richness and evenness.

The receptor was isolated from a human donor in good health. Sequencing used blood. The gene calls are TRBV12-3 or TRBV12-4 and TRBJ1-2; D may be TRBD1 (5 bases). CDR3 DNA sequence: TGTGCCAGCAACCCGGGACTTCTCGTCAATGGCTACACCTTC. Translating it yields CASNPGLLVNGYTF.